Listed below are T cell receptor beta chains from one sample, sequenced in a study of cytomegalovirus exposure and HLA in healthy donors. Here immunoSEQ multiplex PCR was the method, and the copy in TCRdb shows in-frame clones only, minus some. The repertoire holds about 130,000 clones, with over 70% as singletons. Sequencing was carried out using PBMCs. These receptors all stem from a man younger than 45 in good health and CMV-seronegative. CDR3s include the opening cysteine and the closing phenylalanine or tryptophan. Each record gives: V gene, J gene, CDR3 protein.

TRBV29-1	TRBJ2-5	CSVGGTRETQYF
TRBV2	TRBJ2-5	CASSRGETQYF
TRBV6-1	TRBJ1-1	CASSEYRNTEAFF
TRBV5-6	TRBJ1-4	CASSWDRDEKLFF
TRBV4-3	TRBJ2-7	CASSQGVGSLYEQYF
TRBV27	TRBJ1-1	CASSHRTRSTEAFF
TRBV7-2	TRBJ2-7	CASSLGRRTGSYEQYF
TRBV18	TRBJ2-7	CASSPVTSNPYEQYF
TRBV19	TRBJ1-2	CASTTSGTIYGYTF
TRBV7-9	TRBJ1-1	CASSSGQGDTEAFF
TRBV9	TRBJ2-3	CASSVGASGLTDTQYF
TRBV28	TRBJ1-1	CASEAGSRDTEAFF
TRBV27	TRBJ1-5	CASSLFAGTSNQPQHF
TRBV27	TRBJ2-5	CASSQGTWETQYF
TRBV20-1	TRBJ2-5	CSAYRETQYF
TRBV12-5	TRBJ2-1	CASGSQGTGNEQFF
TRBV2	TRBJ1-2	CASRRRQDLPWNGYTF
TRBV28	TRBJ1-2	CASTPGQQIYGYTF
TRBV27	TRBJ1-2	CASSPRWGQGSGYTF
TRBV6-5	TRBJ2-7	CASSPQEGLKYEQYF
TRBV28	TRBJ2-7	CACGTQVRNYEQYF
TRBV6-5	TRBJ2-5	CASSYSFAASKETQYF
TRBV29-1	TRBJ1-2	CSVEDPPYYNDYGYTF
TRBV6-6	TRBJ2-1	CASRWDSNNEQFF
TRBV11-1	TRBJ2-7	CASSSLSYEQYF
TRBV27	TRBJ1-6	CASSIIPGQGWVNSPLHF
TRBV28	TRBJ1-1	CASSLEQADTEAFF
TRBV7-2	TRBJ2-2	CASRGLAGFGELFF
TRBV11-2	TRBJ1-5	CASSFGLGGQPQHF
TRBV7-3	TRBJ1-2	CASSLSNSGGGYTF
TRBV30	TRBJ1-3	CAWSYGTSGNTIYF
TRBV28	TRBJ1-2	CASSFPQEGASGYTF
TRBV6-5	TRBJ1-2	CASSYSGGYGYTF
TRBV7-6	TRBJ2-5	CASSLIGTFKETQYF
TRBV27	TRBJ2-1	CASSLRLSGNEQFF
TRBV30	TRBJ2-7	CAWSNGGAGGFTGYEQYF
TRBV6-5	TRBJ1-2	CASTAGGLYGYTF
TRBV9	TRBJ2-5	CASSVGLAGRQETQYF
TRBV9	TRBJ1-2	CASSPQGTRLGYTF
TRBV2	TRBJ1-5	CASSLEGRRQHF
TRBV6-7	TRBJ1-1	CASSAPPGNAFF
TRBV7-9	TRBJ1-1	CASSLSGNTEAFF
TRBV7-2	TRBJ1-2	CASSKGLINYGYTF
TRBV7-9	TRBJ2-7	CASSPPWDRYYEQYF
TRBV4-2	TRBJ2-1	CASSQSDEQFF
TRBV20-1	TRBJ1-6	CSARRGPPLHF
TRBV28	TRBJ2-1	CASTPLAGEVNEQFF
TRBV6-5	TRBJ2-7	CASSSPGTGSYEQYF
TRBV7-8	TRBJ1-4	CASSSGQSGEKLFF